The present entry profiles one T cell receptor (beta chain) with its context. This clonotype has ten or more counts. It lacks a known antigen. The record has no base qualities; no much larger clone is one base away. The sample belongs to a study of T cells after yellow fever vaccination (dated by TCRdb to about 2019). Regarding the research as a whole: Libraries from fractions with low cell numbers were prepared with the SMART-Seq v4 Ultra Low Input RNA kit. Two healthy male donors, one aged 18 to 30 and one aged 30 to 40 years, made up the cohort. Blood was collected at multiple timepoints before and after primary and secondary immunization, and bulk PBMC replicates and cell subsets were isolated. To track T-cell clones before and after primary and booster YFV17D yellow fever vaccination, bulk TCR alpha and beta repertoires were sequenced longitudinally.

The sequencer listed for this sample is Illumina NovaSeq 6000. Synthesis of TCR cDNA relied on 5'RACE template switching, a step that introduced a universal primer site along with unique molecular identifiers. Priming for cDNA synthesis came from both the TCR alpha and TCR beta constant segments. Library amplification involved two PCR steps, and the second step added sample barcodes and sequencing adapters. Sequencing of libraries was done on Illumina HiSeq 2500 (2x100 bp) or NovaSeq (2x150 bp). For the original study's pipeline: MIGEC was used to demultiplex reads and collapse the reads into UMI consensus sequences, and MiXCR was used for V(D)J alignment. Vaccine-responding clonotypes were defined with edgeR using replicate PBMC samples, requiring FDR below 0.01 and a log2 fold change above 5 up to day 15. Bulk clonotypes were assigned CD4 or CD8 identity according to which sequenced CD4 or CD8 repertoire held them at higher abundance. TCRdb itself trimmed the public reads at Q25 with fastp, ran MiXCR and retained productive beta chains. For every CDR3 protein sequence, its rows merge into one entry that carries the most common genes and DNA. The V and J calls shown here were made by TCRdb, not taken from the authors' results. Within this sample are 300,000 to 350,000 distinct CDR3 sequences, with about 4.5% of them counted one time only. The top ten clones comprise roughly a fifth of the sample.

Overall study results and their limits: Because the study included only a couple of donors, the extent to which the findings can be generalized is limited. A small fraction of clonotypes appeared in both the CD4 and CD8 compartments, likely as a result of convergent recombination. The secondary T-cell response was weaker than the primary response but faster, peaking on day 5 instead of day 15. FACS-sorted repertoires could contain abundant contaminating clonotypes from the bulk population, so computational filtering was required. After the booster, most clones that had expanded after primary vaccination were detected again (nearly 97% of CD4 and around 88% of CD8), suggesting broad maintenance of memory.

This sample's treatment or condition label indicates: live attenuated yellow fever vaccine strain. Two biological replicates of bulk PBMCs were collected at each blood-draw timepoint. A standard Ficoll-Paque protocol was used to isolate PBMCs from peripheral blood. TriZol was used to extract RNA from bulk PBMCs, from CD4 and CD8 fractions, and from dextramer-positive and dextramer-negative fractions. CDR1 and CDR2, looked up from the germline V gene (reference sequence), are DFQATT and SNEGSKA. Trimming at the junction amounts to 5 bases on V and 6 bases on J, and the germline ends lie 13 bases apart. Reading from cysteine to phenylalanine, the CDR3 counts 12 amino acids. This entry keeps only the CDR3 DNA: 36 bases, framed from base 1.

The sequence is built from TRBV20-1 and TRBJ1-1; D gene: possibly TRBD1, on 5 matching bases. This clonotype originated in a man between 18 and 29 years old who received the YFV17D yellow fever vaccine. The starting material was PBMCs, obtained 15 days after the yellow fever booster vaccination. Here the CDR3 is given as CSAGGSGAEAFF. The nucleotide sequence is TGCAGTGCTGGGGGATCCGGGGCTGAAGCTTTCTTT.